These T cell receptor beta chains were read from a single sample in a study of control samples from healthy donors and cancer patients. Only in-frame clones appear in the TCRdb table, and some are missing; sequencing was by immunoSEQ multiplex PCR. The sample carries around 68,000 clones, 75% to 85% recorded once. Sample: blood. Receptors originate from a man in his sixties in good health. Each CDR3 is given with its conserved first and last residue. Fields, in order: D gene, clone size, V gene, J gene, CDR3 DNA, CDR3 protein. A D gene is named only where the DNA matches it firmly. Clone size is shown for a subset of rows, as once, few, many or a class of expanded clone.

D gene: TRBD2
clone size: NA
V gene: TRBV7-8
J gene: TRBJ2-7
CDR3 DNA: TGTGCCAGCAGCTATACTAGCGGGAGGGTTGGTTTCTACGAGCAGTACTTC
CDR3 protein: CASSYTSGRVGFYEQYF

D gene: TRBD1
clone size: few
V gene: TRBV29-1
J gene: TRBJ1-1
CDR3 DNA: TGCAGCGTTGGGGACAGATGGAACACTGAAGCTTTCTTT
CDR3 protein: CSVGDRWNTEAFF

D gene: NA
clone size: NA
V gene: TRBV11-2
J gene: TRBJ2-2
CDR3 DNA: TGTGCCAGCAGCTTAGGGACAACGAACACCGGGGAGCTGTTTTTT
CDR3 protein: CASSLGTTNTGELFF

D gene: TRBD2
clone size: NA
V gene: TRBV18
J gene: TRBJ2-3
CDR3 DNA: TGTGCCAGCTCACCGATAAGCCTAGCGGCTAGCACAGATACGCAGTATTTT
CDR3 protein: CASSPISLAASTDTQYF

D gene: TRBD1
clone size: NA
V gene: TRBV9
J gene: TRBJ2-6
CDR3 DNA: TGTGCCAGCAGCGACCAGAGGACAGGACTCTCTGGGGCCAACGTCCTGACTTTC
CDR3 protein: CASSDQRTGLSGANVLTF

D gene: TRBD1
clone size: NA
V gene: TRBV3-1/TRBV3-2
J gene: TRBJ1-5
CDR3 DNA: TGTGCCAGCAGCCAAGCTTCAGGGGGCTCTCAGCCCCAGCATTTT
CDR3 protein: CASSQASGGSQPQHF

D gene: NA
clone size: NA
V gene: TRBV7-2
J gene: TRBJ2-3
CDR3 DNA: TGTGCCAGCAGCTTATTTTTCGGTAGCACAGATACGCAGTATTTT
CDR3 protein: CASSLFFGSTDTQYF

D gene: NA
clone size: NA
V gene: TRBV6-6
J gene: TRBJ2-1
CDR3 DNA: TGTGCCAGCAGTTTGAGCTTTGAGCAGTTCTTC
CDR3 protein: CASSLSFEQFF

D gene: NA
clone size: NA
V gene: TRBV9
J gene: TRBJ2-1
CDR3 DNA: TGTGCCAGCAGGGGGGGCGATAGCTCCTACAATGAGCAGTTCTTC
CDR3 protein: CASRGGDSSYNEQFF

D gene: NA
clone size: once
V gene: TRBV24-1
J gene: TRBJ2-3
CDR3 DNA: TGTGCCACCAGTAATTGGGACACAGATACGCAGTATTTT
CDR3 protein: CATSNWDTDTQYF